This TCR beta chain emerged from a study of cytomegalovirus exposure and HLA in healthy donors. 13 Jbeta primers and 60 Vbeta primers were used for the PCR. Using immunoSEQ multiplex PCR, the repertoire was profiled, and TCRdb retains in-frame clones only, with some absent. The repertoire has about 240,000 clones, roughly 82% of them found once; the top ten carry around 5.4%. Trimming took off 1 base at V and 5 bases at J, with 14 bases between the two ends. The CDR3 contains 15 residues. CDR1 is PRHDT and CDR2 is FYEKMQ in the germline V gene (reference sequence). Source material: PBMCs. V usage is TRBV13 and J usage is TRBJ1-1; perhaps TRBD1 as D (5 bases). The clonotype was recovered from a middle-aged woman in good health and CMV-seropositive. The CDR3 region has the DNA TGTGCCAGCAGCTTAGATGGGGACTTTGAAACTGAAGCTTTCTTT. Amino acid sequence: CASSLDGDFETEAFF.